The text below deals with one TCR beta chain. V was pared by 7 bases and J by 1 base, with 13 bases of the junction left unmatched. Germline V gives CDR1 LNHDA, CDR2 SQIVND (reference sequence). This CDR3 is built from 18 residues. Measured with immunoSEQ multiplex PCR; TCRdb has only the in-frame clones, and not every one. In the table there are about 54,000 clones, about 89% of which are singletons. These data come from a study of graft-versus-host responses after intestinal transplantation. For the study at large: All of the recipients had induction that used anti-thymocyte globulin, then tacrolimus and steroids for approximately 3 years.

The V and J genes are TRBV19 and TRBJ2-2; 9 bases are a match to TRBD1. The sequencing used PBMCs, collected approximately 660 days after intestinal transplant. This clonotype was sampled from a human patient who received an intestinal transplant, so some T cells may come from the graft donor. CDR3 sequence: CASTQRAGTGLNTGELFF. For the CDR3, the DNA is TGTGCCAGTACCCAAAGGGCCGGGACAGGGCTGAACACCGGGGAGCTGTTTTTT.